Listed below are T cell receptor beta chains from one sample, sequenced in a study of T-cell reconstitution after alpha-beta-depleted transplantation in children. Using its own MiXCR run on the PCR reads, TCRdb lists one record per CDR3 protein. The sample has roughly 590,000 distinct CDR3 sequences; over 15% are singletons. The sample was PBMCs from the stem cell graft donor, taken from the stem cell graft. These receptors were collected from a human donor who donated a stem cell graft to a child with acute myeloid leukemia. Both conserved end residues are part of each CDR3. A D gene is named only where the DNA matches it firmly. Clone size, where shown, is once, few, many, or a class for clones that have expanded.

clone_size	d_call	v_call	j_call	cdr3_aa	cdr3_nt
-	-	TRBV20-1	TRBJ1-5	CSARSNQPQHF	TGCAGTGCTAGAAGCAATCAGCCCCAGCATTTT
-	TRBD1	TRBV12-3/TRBV12-4	TRBJ1-4	CASSLGGTGIEKLFF	TGTGCCAGCAGTTTAGGAGGGACAGGGATAGAAAAACTGTTTTTT
many	TRBD1	TRBV20-1	TRBJ1-5	CSASRGRPNQPQHF	TGCAGTGCTTCGAGGGGGCGCCCCAATCAGCCCCAGCATTTT
many	TRBD1	TRBV20-1	TRBJ1-4	CSAARDRLYEKLFF	TGCAGTGCGGCCCGGGACAGGCTTTATGAAAAACTGTTTTTT
-	-	TRBV5-6	TRBJ1-6	CASTFQQGLSPLHF	TGTGCCAGCACCTTCCAGCAGGGACTATCACCCCTCCACTTT
many	-	TRBV7-6	TRBJ1-1	CASSLLREGTVPEAFF	TGTGCCAGCAGCTTATTGCGGGAAGGGACCGTCCCTGAAGCTTTCTTT
-	-	TRBV4-1	TRBJ1-2	CASSQLTGAGGYTF	TGCGCCAGCAGCCAACTCACGGGGGCCGGGGGCTACACCTTC
few	TRBD2	TRBV27	TRBJ2-3	CASTQEGTSGGATDTQYF	TGTGCCAGCACCCAAGAGGGGACTAGCGGGGGGGCCACAGATACGCAGTATTTT
-	-	TRBV2	TRBJ2-5	CASSGLLETQYF	TGTGCCAGCAGTGGACTCTTGGAGACCCAGTACTTC
many	TRBD2	TRBV11-2	TRBJ2-2	CASSLDGGGAEGGELFF	TGTGCCAGCAGCTTAGATGGCGGGGGGGCTGAAGGCGGGGAGCTGTTTTTT
few	TRBD1	TRBV29-1	TRBJ2-5	CSVEDPQGVYQETQYF	TGCAGCGTTGAAGATCCACAGGGGGTGTACCAAGAGACCCAGTACTTC
many	TRBD1	TRBV27	TRBJ2-1	CASSPRQGLINEQFF	TGTGCCAGCAGTCCAAGACAGGGGCTAATCAATGAGCAGTTCTTC
many	-	TRBV4-3	TRBJ2-7	CASSQDTSSVYEQYF	TGCGCCAGCAGCCAAGATACCAGCAGTGTCTACGAGCAGTACTTC
many	TRBD1	TRBV20-1	TRBJ1-3	CSAIPRTGDFRNTIYF	TGCAGTGCTATCCCGAGGACAGGGGACTTTAGAAACACCATATATTTT
many	-	TRBV20-1	TRBJ1-1	CSAAGGEGYGTEAFF	TGCAGTGCTGCAGGTGGGGAGGGGTACGGCACTGAAGCTTTCTTT
many	-	TRBV30	TRBJ2-7	CAWIEAYEQYF	TGTGCCTGGATAGAGGCTTACGAGCAGTACTTC
-	-	TRBV11-2	TRBJ2-7	CASSLRSGGAYYEQYF	TGTGCCAGCAGCTTACGATCTGGGGGGGCTTACTACGAGCAGTACTTC